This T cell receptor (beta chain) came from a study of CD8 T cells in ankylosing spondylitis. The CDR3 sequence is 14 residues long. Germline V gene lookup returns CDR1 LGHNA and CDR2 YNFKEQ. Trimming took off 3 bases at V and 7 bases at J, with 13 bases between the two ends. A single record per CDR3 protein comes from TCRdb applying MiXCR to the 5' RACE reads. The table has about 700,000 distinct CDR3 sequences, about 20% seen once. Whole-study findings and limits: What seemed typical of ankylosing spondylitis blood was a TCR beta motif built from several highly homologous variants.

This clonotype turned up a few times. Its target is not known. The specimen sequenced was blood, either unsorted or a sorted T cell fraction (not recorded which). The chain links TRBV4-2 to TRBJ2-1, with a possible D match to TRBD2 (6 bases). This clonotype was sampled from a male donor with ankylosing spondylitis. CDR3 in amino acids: CASSQTGEGNEQFF. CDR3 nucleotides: TGTGCCAGCAGCCAGACGGGAGAGGGAAATGAGCAGTTCTTC.